The 25 T cell receptor beta chains below were found in one sample sequenced in a study of blood T cell repertoires in COVID-19. Method: immunoSEQ multiplex PCR; TCRdb's copy keeps in-frame clones and lacks some. The repertoire includes 250,000 or so clones, about 90% of them detected once, and 0.95% to 1.5% sits in the top ten. The sequenced sample was PBMCs or T cells enriched from blood (not recorded which). All receptors derive from a human donor in a cohort exposed to, infected with or recovered from COVID-19 (not recorded which). The donor label of this sample is uncertain.

This clone was picked up one time. V usage is TRBV11-3 and J usage is TRBJ2-5, with a tentative D call TRBD1 (6 bases). Trimming stripped 5 bases from V and 0 bases from J, with 13 bases between. CDR1 SGHNT and CDR2 YENEEA come from the germline V gene. CDR3 length: 15 amino acids. CDR3 region: CASSVGAMYQETQYF. The CDR3 DNA is TGTGCCAGCAGCGTGGGGGCTATGTACCAAGAGACCCAGTACTTC. The entire variable domain, with the rest obtained from reference TRBV11-3 and TRBJ2-5, is as follows: EAGVVQSPRYKIIEKKQPVAFWCNPISGHNTLYWYLQNLGQGPELLIRYENEEAVDDSQLPKDRFSAERLKGVDSTLKIQPAELGDSAVYLCASSVGAMYQETQYFGPGTRLLVL.

This chain connects TRBV5-1 to TRBJ2-7; 7 bases match TRBD2. Looked up from germline, CDR1 is SGHRS and CDR2 is YFSETQ. After removal of 4 bases from V and 2 bases from J, the junction contained 9 bases not matched to a gene. The CDR3 consists of 15 residues. CDR3 residues: CASSDGTTPTYEQYF. The CDR3 nucleotides read TGCGCCAGCAGCGACGGGACTACCCCCACCTACGAGCAGTACTTC.

This clone has only a few counts. This chain links TRBV6-5 with TRBJ1-5, with 7 bases identical to TRBD1. V lost 2 bases, J lost 6 bases, and 4 bases stayed unmatched. Germline CDR1 MNHEY, CDR2 SVGAGI. This CDR3 comprises 14 residues. DNA for the CDR3: TGTGCCAGCAGTTACGGGGCAGGGGGTCAGCCCCAGCATTTT. Its protein product is CASSYGAGGQPQHF.

The chain recombines TRBV24-1 with TRBJ2-3, with 8 bases aligning to TRBD1. The V gene end was trimmed by 4 bases and the J gene end by 3 bases; junction bases not matched to a gene: 8. This CDR3 has 16 amino acids. The germline V gene encodes CDR1 KGHDR and CDR2 SFDVKD. This CDR3 reads CATSDGGDRTTDTQYF. The CDR3 bases are TGTGCCACCAGTGACGGAGGGGACAGGACAACAGATACGCAGTATTTT.

The CDR3 nucleotides are TGCGCCAGCAGCCAAGTCCACGGAACAGGGGGCGACTACAATGAGCAGTTCTTC. Its translation is CASSQVHGTGGDYNEQFF. The chain is built from TRBV4-1 and TRBJ2-1; 9 bases match TRBD1. Trimming removed 1 base from V and 3 bases from J; junction bases left unmatched: 10. The germline CDR1 and CDR2 sequences are MGHRA and YSYEKL. CDR3 length: 18 residues.

The CDR3 sequence: CASSQALRGRGYGYTF. Here the CDR3 DNA reads TGTGCCAGCAGCCAAGCTCTCAGGGGAAGGGGCTATGGCTACACCTTC. This chain joins TRBV4-2 and TRBJ1-2; maybe TRBD1 (6 bases). The CDR3 totals 16 residues. Trimming shortened V by 1 base and J by 4 bases, and 16 bases separated the two germline ends. Germline CDR1 is LGHNA and CDR2 is YNFKEQ.

The chain combines TRBV25-1 with TRBJ2-7; D remains ambiguous. This CDR3 contains 14 residues. CDR1 and CDR2 from the germline V gene are MGHDK and SYGVNS. The germline V and J ends were trimmed by 1 base and 3 bases, with 10 bases remaining between them. The CDR3 protein is CASSEWASDYEQYF. CDR3 nucleotides: TGTGCCAGCAGTGAATGGGCGTCAGACTACGAGCAGTACTTC.

This clone is a singleton in its sample. This chain joins TRBV30 and TRBJ2-7; 11 bases are a match to TRBD1. The CDR3 is 15 residues long. Germline assignment: CDR1 GTSNPN and CDR2 SVGIG (reference sequence). V shed 2 bases, J shed 3 bases, and the junction held 6 bases outside the gene matches. Written as DNA, the CDR3 is TGTGCCTGGAGTCCCGTAGGGACAGGGGGCTACGAGCAGTACTTC. Translating it yields CAWSPVGTGGYEQYF.

The chain links TRBV10-3 to TRBJ1-1, with TRBD1 matching 11 bases. The CDR3 length is 16 residues. Looked up from germline, CDR1 is ENHRY and CDR2 is SYGVKD. V dropped 4 bases and J dropped 2; count of bases not matched to a gene: 6. In nucleotides, the CDR3 is TGTGCCATCAGTGGGGGACAGGGGGGTACTAACACTGAAGCTTTCTTT. Its protein product is CAISGGQGGTNTEAFF.

The chain uses TRBV9 and TRBJ1-2; D not resolved. The CDR3 totals 14 residues. Germline V lookup: CDR1 SGDLS, CDR2 YYNGEE. V was trimmed by 0 bases and J by 7 bases, leaving 13 bases between them. The CDR3 region is CASSVADGLGGYTF. CDR3 DNA: TGTGCCAGCAGCGTAGCCGACGGTCTAGGTGGCTACACCTTC. The full variable domain, completed using reference TRBV9 and TRBJ1-2, is DSGVTQTPKHLITATGQRVTLRCSPRSGDLSVYWYQQSLDQGLQFLIQYYNGEERAKGNILERFSAQQFPDLHSELNLSSLELGDSALYFCASSVADGLGGYTFGSGTRLTVV.

The chain links TRBV7-2 to TRBJ1-2; 11 nucleotides match TRBD1. The CDR3 is made up of 14 amino acids. The V gene's germline CDR1 is SGHTA and CDR2 FQGNSA. V was clipped by 6 bases and J by 9 bases; unmatched bases: 9. The CDR3 loop reads CASSAGTGGLSYTF. The CDR3 DNA is TGTGCCAGCAGTGCCGGGACAGGGGGTCTCAGCTACACCTTC.

The chain has TRBV5-1 and TRBJ2-1; D is possibly TRBD1 (6 bases). Trimming took off 2 bases at V and 8 bases at J, with 14 bases between the two ends. The CDR3 contains 14 residues. Looked up from germline, CDR1 is SGHRS and CDR2 is YFSETQ. The CDR3 loop reads CASSFRQAIDEQFF. The DNA of the CDR3 is TGCGCCAGCAGCTTCCGACAGGCCATCGATGAGCAGTTCTTC.

The gene calls are TRBV5-5 and TRBJ1-2; 8 bases line up with TRBD1. V was clipped by 4 bases and J by 0 bases; unmatched bases: 8. Looked up from germline, CDR1 is SGHKS and CDR2 is YYEKEE (reference sequence). The length of the CDR3 is 16 residues. CDR3 DNA sequence: TGTGCCAGCAGCCCCGGACAGGGAAAAGCTAACTATGGCTACACCTTC. As protein: CASSPGQGKANYGYTF. The whole variable domain, remainder taken from reference TRBV5-5 and TRBJ1-2, is DAGVTQSPTHLIKTRGQQVTLRCSPISGHKSVSWYQQVLGQGPQFIFQYYEKEERGRGNFPDRFSARQFPNYSSELNVNALLLGDSALYLCASSPGQGKANYGYTFGSGTRLTVV.

The chain joins TRBV19 to TRBJ1-2; D gene ambiguous. The CDR3 spans 13 residues. The germline gives CDR1 LNHDA, CDR2 SQIVND (reference sequence). V lost 7 bases to trimming and J lost 3 bases, with 12 bases between them. Written as DNA, the CDR3 is TGTGCCAGTACCCCATGGAGTGACTATGGCTACACCTTC. It yields the protein CASTPWSDYGYTF.

The V and J genes are TRBV7-3 and TRBJ1-2; D is undetermined. Germline CDR1 and CDR2: SGHTA and FQGTGA. Trimming pared 3 bases from V and 5 bases from J, leaving 10 bases between. The CDR3 sequence is 13 residues long. For the CDR3, the DNA is TGTGCCAGCAGCTTCCCTTGGCAGTATGGCTACACCTTC. The encoded protein is CASSFPWQYGYTF.

The chain links TRBV30 to TRBJ2-5, with D perhaps matching TRBD2 (6 bases). The CDR3 runs 10 residues. V was shortened by 5 bases and J by 5 bases, with 6 bases between the two germline ends. Germline V gene sequence: CDR1 GTSNPN, CDR2 SVGIG (reference sequence). In DNA form, the CDR3 reads TGTGCCTGGGGGAGGGAGACCCAGTACTTC. Translation gives CAWGRETQYF.

The rearrangement uses TRBV2 and TRBJ2-3; D might be TRBD2 (5 bases). This CDR3 has 13 residues. Germline CDR1 SNHLY, CDR2 FYNNEI. Trimming shortened V by 10 bases and J by 2 bases, and 13 bases separated the two germline ends. CDR3 sequence reads: CANAGVITDTQYF. The CDR3 coding sequence is TGTGCCAACGCCGGGGTCATCACAGATACGCAGTATTTT.

In the case of this clone: Since the CDR3 does not end with the conserved phenylalanine or tryptophan, this likely comes from a read error. The DNA is omitted, as the CDR3 cannot be located on it reliably, and the CDR3 follows TCRdb's listing. The gene calls are TRBV3-1 (or the pseudogene TRBV3-2) and TRBJ2-7; the DNA was not compared with TRBD1, the D call given in the table. Both ends counted, the CDR3 spans 13 residues. Germline values: CDR1 LGHDT, CDR2 YNNKEL (reference sequence). The CDR3: CASSSGQGGPTFL.

The rearrangement links TRBV6-5 to TRBJ1-2; tentative D call: TRBD1 (5 bases). Trimming took 5 bases from V and 6 from J, leaving 10 bases between them. The CDR3 spans 12 residues. Germline assignment: CDR1 MNHEY and CDR2 SVGAGI. The CDR3 coding sequence is TGTGCCAGCAGTCAGGGTGCGCATGGCTACACCTTC. As protein: CASSQGAHGYTF.

The chain couples TRBV19 to TRBJ1-6, with 8 positions matching TRBD1. This CDR3 has 15 residues. CDR1 and CDR2 (germline): LNHDA, SQIVND (reference sequence). V shed 6 bases, J shed 2 bases, and the junction held 3 bases outside the gene matches. CDR3 amino acids: CASRAGGTYNSPLHF. The CDR3 nucleotides read TGTGCCAGTAGGGCAGGGGGCACCTATAATTCACCCCTCCACTTT.

As DNA, the CDR3 is TGTGCCAGTAGTATAGATCATTTGAGGGCGCTTAGCTATGGCTACACCTTC. It yields the protein CASSIDHLRALSYGYTF. V usage is TRBV19 and J usage is TRBJ1-2, with unresolved D. The CDR3 is made up of 17 amino acids. Germline lookup yields CDR1 LNHDA and CDR2 SQIVND (reference sequence). V lost 0 bases to trimming and J lost 4 bases, with 18 bases between them.

The rearrangement links TRBV30 to TRBJ1-4; TRBD1 is a possible D gene (5 bases). The CDR3 contains 13 residues. In germline, CDR1 is GTSNPN, CDR2 SVGIG (reference sequence). V was clipped by 2 bases and J by 8 bases, with 12 bases between them. CDR3: CAWSLGEREKLFF. CDR3 nucleotides: TGTGCCTGGAGTTTAGGGGAACGGGAAAAACTGTTTTTT.

This chain connects TRBV5-1 to TRBJ1-4, with 7 nucleotides matching TRBD1. CDR3 size: 15 residues. V shed 3 bases, J shed 7 bases, and the junction held 9 bases outside the gene matches. CDR1 is SGHRS, CDR2 YFSETQ, per germline. The CDR3, as DNA: TGCGCCAGCAGCTCCTCAGGGGACAGAAGTGAAAAACTGTTTTTT. This gives the protein CASSSSGDRSEKLFF. Full variable domain (outside the CDR3, taken from reference TRBV5-1 and TRBJ1-4): KAGVTQTPRYLIKTRGQQVTLSCSPISGHRSVSWYQQTPGQGLQFLFEYFSETQRNKGNFPGRFSGRQFSNSRSEMNVSTLELGDSALYLCASSSSGDRSEKLFFGSGTQLSVL.

This rearrangement joins TRBV28 to TRBJ1-3; D is undetermined. Germline CDR1 MDHEN, CDR2 SYDVKM. V was cut by 3 bases and J by 9 bases, with 12 bases left in between. The CDR3 consists of 13 residues. The CDR3 here is CASSFTDFGTIYF. CDR3 nucleotide sequence: TGTGCCAGCAGTTTTACCGACTTCGGCACCATATATTTT.

J is TRBJ2-1 and V is TRBV21-1; TRBD1 was called by the table and not checked on the DNA. TRBV21-1 is deemed a pseudogene. The CDR3 spans 16 residues. CDR3: CASSGGRQEGAYEQFF. The CDR3 bases are TGTGCCAGCAGCGGGGGCCGACAGGAAGGGGCTTATGAGCAGTTCTTC.